The clone carrying this TCR beta chain was seen only a few times. The data derive from a study of OX40 agonist ivuxolimab in advanced cancers. Study-wide context: With a range of roughly 20 to 85, age averaged approximately 60 years, and about 83% were male.

Assay used: immunoSEQ multiplex PCR; TCRdb lists only in-frame clones, some missing. In the table there are fewer than 80,000 clones, 85% of which are singletons. The CDR3 extends over 14 amino acids. Per the germline V gene, CDR1 is MNHEY and CDR2 is SVGAGI. V lost 7 bases and J 0 bases, leaving 11 bases between the germline ends. The TCR originated in an adult with an advanced solid tumor such as melanoma, head and neck, liver or kidney cancer. The J gene is TRBJ2-3, the V gene TRBV6-5; D is undetermined. This sample comprised CD4+ or CD8+ T cells sorted from blood, obtained in a trial of the OX40 agonist ivuxolimab. Written as DNA, the CDR3 is TGTGCCAGCAACCCTACACGGAGCACAGATACGCAGTATTTT. This gives the protein CASNPTRSTDTQYF.